The clone carrying this T cell receptor beta chain is a singleton in its sample. The source of the sample is a study of shared clonotypes between healthy human individuals. Here immunoSEQ multiplex PCR was the method, and the copy in TCRdb shows in-frame clones only, minus some. The sample records 2 million or so clones, roughly 94% being singletons. CDR3 length equals 13 residues. V gave up 5 bases and J gave up 6 bases; unmatched junction bases: 4. Germline values: CDR1 MNHEY, CDR2 SVGAGI. Sequencing input: naive CD4+ T cells sorted from blood. Subset indicated: CD45RA+ positively selected. This sequence originates from a man aged 18 to 29 in good health. The chain links TRBV6-5 to TRBJ1-2, with TRBD1 matching over 9 bases. CDR3 coding DNA: TGTGCCAGCAGTCTCGACAGGGGGGATGGCTACACCTTC. This encodes CASSLDRGDGYTF.